The rows below give T cell receptor beta chains drawn from one sample of a study of T cell responses to AZD1222 COVID-19 vaccine. The table came from immunoSEQ multiplex PCR; TCRdb's copy has only in-frame clones and leaves some out. The sample contains over 150,000 clones, 94% of which appear only once. This specimen consisted of peripheral blood, obtained 28 days after the second AZD1222 dose. The receptors shown here come from an adult who received the AZD1222 COVID-19 vaccine. Both conserved end residues are part of each CDR3. D genes are given only for firm matches. Clone size is shown for a subset of rows, as once, few, many or a class of expanded clone.

abundance	v_gene	d_gene	j_gene	CDR3aa	CDR3nt
-	TRBV10-1	TRBD1	TRBJ2-1	CARDRVKKEAYNEQFF	TGCGCCCGGGACAGGGTTAAGAAAGAGGCCTACAATGAGCAGTTCTTC
-	TRBV19	-	TRBJ1-1	CASSILVNTEAFF	TGTGCCAGTAGTATTTTGGTGAACACTGAAGCTTTCTTT
once	TRBV29-1	-	TRBJ2-1	CSLVAGTYNEQFF	TGCAGCCTTGTAGCAGGGACCTACAATGAGCAGTTCTTC
-	TRBV7-2	-	TRBJ2-7	CASSLYALYEQYF	TGTGCCAGCAGCTTATACGCCCTCTACGAGCAGTACTTC
-	TRBV5-4	-	TRBJ2-3	CASSFSTDTQYF	TGTGCCAGCAGCTTCAGCACAGATACGCAGTATTTT
-	TRBV28	-	TRBJ1-4	CASSLVQNEKLFF	TGTGCCAGCAGTTTAGTGCAGAATGAAAAACTGTTTTTT
-	TRBV27	-	TRBJ1-4	CASRSLKHTNEKLFF	TGTGCCAGCAGATCCTTAAAACATACTAATGAAAAACTGTTTTTT
-	TRBV4-2	TRBD2	TRBJ2-7	CASSRNLAGVGFGYEQYF	TGTGCCAGCAGCCGCAATCTAGCGGGAGTGGGGTTTGGCTACGAGCAGTACTTC
-	TRBV7-8	-	TRBJ2-7	CASSVDFGVGEQYF	TGTGCCAGCAGCGTAGATTTCGGGGTTGGCGAGCAGTACTTC
-	TRBV6-5	-	TRBJ1-5	CASTRGGNQPQHF	TGTGCCAGTACGCGTGGGGGCAATCAGCCCCAGCATTTT
-	TRBV9	-	TRBJ2-5	CASSVDGRETQYF	TGTGCCAGCAGCGTAGATGGGCGAGAGACCCAGTACTTC
-	TRBV5-1	TRBD2	TRBJ2-1	CASSLVSGGANNEQFF	TGCGCCAGCAGCTTGGTAAGCGGGGGGGCCAACAATGAGCAGTTCTTC
-	TRBV11-1	-	TRBJ1-1	CASSLGGNTEAFF	TGTGCCAGCAGCTTAGGGGGGAACACTGAAGCTTTCTTT
-	TRBV19	TRBD1	TRBJ1-4	CASSTPRDRGGEKLFF	TGTGCCAGTAGTACCCCGAGGGACAGGGGAGGTGAAAAACTGTTTTTT
-	TRBV6-2/TRBV6-3	-	TRBJ2-1	CASSYKLDSGNEQFF	TGTGCCAGCAGTTACAAACTGGACTCGGGGAATGAGCAGTTCTTC
-	TRBV7-8	-	TRBJ1-2	CASSLGFQGGVYTF	TGTGCCAGCAGCTTAGGTTTCCAGGGTGGTGTCTACACCTTC
once	TRBV7-9	-	TRBJ1-1	CASSHGLGTEAFF	TGTGCCAGCAGCCATGGTCTTGGGACTGAAGCTTTCTTT
-	TRBV4-1	-	TRBJ1-2	CASSQPSQGHYGYTF	TGCGCCAGCAGCCAACCGTCACAGGGCCACTATGGCTACACCTTC
-	TRBV3-1/TRBV3-2	TRBD1	TRBJ1-2	CASSQAKWADRIYMGGYTF	TGTGCCAGCAGCCAAGCCAAGTGGGCGGACAGGATTTATATGGGGGGCTACACCTTC
-	TRBV5-1	TRBD1	TRBJ1-2	CASSWGQGAVGYTF	TGCGCCAGCAGCTGGGGGCAGGGGGCCGTTGGCTACACCTTC
-	TRBV6-5	TRBD1	TRBJ2-7	CASSPTGTGVYEQYF	TGTGCCAGCAGTCCTACCGGGACAGGGGTCTACGAGCAGTACTTC